This T cell receptor beta chain derives from a study of T cell responses to AZD1222 COVID-19 vaccine. Only in-frame clones appear in the TCRdb table, and some are missing; sequencing was by immunoSEQ multiplex PCR. The sample carries around 150,000 clones, about nine tenths recorded once. From germline, CDR1 is LNHDA and CDR2 SQIVND (reference sequence). This CDR3 has 16 residues. V lost 1 base, J lost 4 bases, and 7 bases stayed unmatched. The clonotype was recovered from an adult in good health. Sequencing used peripheral blood, obtained on day 0 of AZD1222 vaccination. The V and J genes are TRBV19 and TRBJ2-1, with 7 bases aligning to TRBD1. The CDR3 is CASSIGTGVRYNEQFF. Here the CDR3 DNA reads TGTGCCAGTAGTATAGGAACAGGGGTCAGGTACAATGAGCAGTTCTTC.